This T cell receptor (beta chain) was documented in a study of neoadjuvant anti-PD-1 for oral cavity cancer. For the study at large: Nivolumab at 3 mg/kg was mostly given biweekly, three to four doses, pre-surgery. Study-level results: With a few patients per group, TCR findings need larger cohorts.

The repertoire was sequenced with immunoSEQ multiplex PCR; TCRdb's copy has only in-frame clones and lacks some. Of under 20,000 clones listed, around three quarters are singletons. Comments on this clone: Its antigen is currently unknown.

Patients were newly diagnosed with stage II-IVA oral cavity squamous cell carcinoma without prior systemic or radiation treatment. This CDR3 region has 15 residues. V shed 5 bases and J shed 0 bases, with 14 bases lying between them. CDR1 is SGHDT and CDR2 is YYEEEE in the germline V gene. This sequence originates from a person aged 35 to 85 with oral cavity squamous cell carcinoma. The rearrangement uses TRBV5-6 and TRBJ1-2; tentatively, D is TRBD1 (6 bases). Sequencing was performed on PBMCs, taken before nivolumab (anti-PD-1) treatment. The CDR3 DNA sequence: TGTGCCAGCAGTTTGACAGGAGATACTAACTATGGCTACACCTTC. Translation gives CASSLTGDTNYGYTF.